This entry describes one T cell receptor beta chain. Its target is not known. The sample belongs to a study of T-cell memory formation after mild COVID-19. Study details: TCR clusters were largely donor specific. Study results and limitations: The SARS-CoV-2 specificity of second-wave clones reaching peak at day 37 remained unverified. Several responding clones turned up in pre-infection memory, indicating that cross-reactive memory may have taken part. Contracting CD8+ clones were enriched in EMRA, CD4+ mainly in CM and EM.

TCRdb itself ran the 5' RACE reads through MiXCR, one entry per CDR3 protein. The sample carries approximately 250,000 distinct CDR3 sequences, around 15% recorded once. This CDR3 is built from 13 residues. Germline V lookup: CDR1 DFQATT, CDR2 SNEGSKA (reference sequence). The germline V and J ends were trimmed by 3 bases and 2 bases, with 8 bases remaining between them. Material: PBMCs or a T cell subset sorted from them (not recorded which). This rearrangement joins TRBV20-1 to TRBJ2-1; no clear D. The source is a man aged 18 to 29 who had mild COVID-19 (a few samples of this study predate the infection). Cell type and time point are not known. CDR3 loop: CSARHGTYNEQFF. In DNA, the CDR3 is TGCAGTGCTAGGCATGGGACCTACAATGAGCAGTTCTTC.